This T cell receptor beta chain was sequenced for a study of CD8 T cells in Susac syndrome. Study-level findings and limits: No clonal expansion appeared among CD4+ T cells in Susac patients.

Random hexamers were used to reverse transcribe the RNA input (about 0.5 to 1 ug). Amplification of TCR beta CDR3 was carried out by immunoSEQ multiplex PCR, which covered 54 Vbeta and 13 Jbeta segments. MiXCR, run by TCRdb on the immunoSEQ multiplex PCR reads, gives a single entry per CDR3 protein. This sample yields under 200,000 distinct CDR3 sequences, of which 94% are seen a single time; 0.12% belongs to the top ten. In regard to this clonotype: Its antigen is unknown.

Per germline, CDR1 SGHVS and CDR2 FQNEAQ. With 4 bases removed from V and 2 bases from J, the gap between germline ends came to 14 bases. The CDR3 contains 16 residues. The TCR was taken from a human donor with Susac syndrome. The chain employs TRBV7-8 and TRBJ1-4, with D uncertain. The source material was CD4+ T cells from PBMCs. The CDR3 is CASSSPPGKTNEKLFF. The CDR3 nucleotides read TGTGCCAGCAGCTCGCCGCCGGGCAAGACTAATGAAAAACTGTTTTTT.